Each of the 21 T cell receptor beta chains below was sequenced from the same sample in a study of T-cell reconstitution after alpha-beta-depleted transplantation in children. A TCRbeta library incorporating unique molecular identifiers was prepared. TCRdb called the PCR reads again in MiXCR, with one record for every CDR3 protein. The top ten clones hold about 5% of a sample with 400,000 to 500,000 distinct CDR3 sequences, about 11% of them seen once. The sequencing here drew on PBMCs from the stem cell graft donor, taken from the stem cell graft. Source of these receptors: a human donor who donated a stem cell graft to a child with acute myeloid leukemia.

The chain joins TRBV6-1 to TRBJ1-4; D is undetermined. The CDR3 totals 14 residues. Between the trimmed V and J ends, which lost 4 bases and 5 bases, there was a span of 11 bases. Germline CDR1 reads MNHNS; CDR2 reads SASEGT. CDR3 protein: CASSVGSPNEKLFF. The CDR3 bases are TGTGCCAGCAGTGTAGGCAGTCCGAATGAAAAACTGTTTTTT.

This clonotype was seen only a few times. The gene calls are TRBV20-1 and TRBJ2-1; 8 bases are a match to TRBD1. The V and J ends lost 5 bases and 9 bases, in that order; junction bases with no gene match: 6. The germline V gene has CDR1 DFQATT and CDR2 SNEGSKA (reference sequence). The CDR3 has 12 amino acids. The CDR3 nucleotides read TGCAGTGCTCCTCCGGACAGGGTTGAGCAGTTCTTC. It codes for CSAPPDRVEQFF.

This clonotype was found many times. This chain uses TRBV18 with TRBJ1-4, with 10 positions matching TRBD1. In germline, CDR1 is KGHSH, CDR2 LQKENI. The CDR3 loop spans 14 amino acids. Trimming cost V 3 bases and J 5 bases; bases outside gene matches: 0. The DNA for the CDR3 is TGTGCCAGCTCACCGGACAGGGGGAATGAAAAACTGTTTTTT. Its protein is CASSPDRGNEKLFF.

The chain carries TRBV12-3 or TRBV12-4 and TRBJ2-3; 8 bases match TRBD2. The CDR3 runs 14 residues. Unmatched junction bases numbered 6, after V lost 5 bases and J lost 5 bases. The CDR3 bases are TGTGCCAGCAGTGAAAGCGGGAGTCTAGATACGCAGTATTTT. It encodes CASSESGSLDTQYF.

This clonotype was counted a few times. This chain uses TRBV21-1 with TRBJ1-5; the DNA was not compared with TRBD1, the D call given in the table. TRBV21-1 is shown as a pseudogene. The CDR3 has 17 residues. CDR3 amino acids: CASSKELGDSFNQPQHF. The CDR3 DNA follows: TGTGCCAGCAGCAAAGAGCTAGGGGACAGTTTCAATCAGCCCCAGCATTTT.

This clonotype was seen a few times. V gene TRBV13 combines with J gene TRBJ2-5; D gene uncertain. CDR1 is PRHDT and CDR2 is FYEKMQ in the germline V gene (reference sequence). The CDR3 length is 17 residues. V was trimmed by 0 bases and J by 2 bases, leaving 16 bases between them. The CDR3 is CASSLGLVSSTQETQYF. The CDR3 DNA reads TGTGCCAGCAGCTTAGGGCTAGTCAGCAGCACACAAGAGACCCAGTACTTC.

This clonotype was detected only a few times. This chain links TRBV20-1 with TRBJ1-4; D might be TRBD1 (6 bases). The CDR3 extends over 14 amino acids. Germline CDR1 is DFQATT and CDR2 is SNEGSKA (reference sequence). The germline V and J ends were trimmed by 6 bases and 7 bases, with 18 bases remaining between them. CDR3 bases: TGCAGTGCAGGGGGGGGAGGGGGTTCTGAAAAACTGTTTTTT. Protein product: CSAGGGGGSEKLFF.

This clonotype was found a few times. The V gene is TRBV20-1, the J gene TRBJ2-3, with D possibly being TRBD2 (6 bases). V lost 3 bases and J 2 bases, leaving 15 bases between the germline ends. The length of the CDR3 is 15 residues. The germline CDR1 and CDR2 sequences are DFQATT and SNEGSKA (reference sequence). CDR3 nucleotide sequence: TGCAGTGCTAGCTTCGGGGGAACCTACACAGATACGCAGTATTTT. Its protein is CSASFGGTYTDTQYF.

CDR3 residues: CASSRGGTGKSAVEQYF. DNA for the CDR3: TGTGCCAGCAGCCGGGGCGGGACCGGAAAGAGTGCCGTGGAGCAGTACTTC. The chain has TRBV7-2 and TRBJ2-7; maybe TRBD2 (6 bases). V lost 5 bases, J lost 7 bases, and 27 bases lay in between. This CDR3 comprises 17 residues. Germline CDR1 and CDR2: SGHTA and FQGNSA.

This clonotype was detected ten times or more. This chain uses TRBV12-3 or TRBV12-4 with TRBJ2-5; D may be TRBD1 (6 bases). The CDR3 is 13 amino acids. With 2 bases removed from V and 5 bases from J, the gap between germline ends came to 9 bases. The CDR3 reads CASSLYRVETQYF. In DNA form, the CDR3 reads TGTGCCAGCAGTTTATACAGGGTGGAGACCCAGTACTTC.

This clonotype was seen more than once but under ten times. This chain joins TRBV11-2 and TRBJ2-6; TRBD1 might be the D (6 bases). Germline assignment: CDR1 SGHAT and CDR2 FQNNGV. V shed 1 base and J shed 0 bases, with 13 bases lying between them. The CDR3 runs to 18 residues. This CDR3 is CASSLVGHLLSGANVLTF. DNA for the CDR3: TGTGCCAGCAGCTTAGTGGGACACCTCCTCTCTGGGGCCAACGTCCTGACTTTC.

There are a few counts of this clonotype. The rearrangement joins TRBV12-5 to TRBJ2-7; TRBD1 agrees at 7 bases. Losses at the gene ends were 7 bases for V and 0 bases for J; bases not matched to a gene: 6. Germline CDR1 reads LGHNT; CDR2 reads FRNRAP. This CDR3 has 14 amino acids. In DNA form, the CDR3 reads TGTGCTAGTGCTGTTGACAGGGCCTCCTACGAGCAGTACGTC. Encoded protein: CASAVDRASYEQYV.

This clonotype appeared many times. The chain uses TRBV10-3 and TRBJ1-1; D remains unclear. The germline V gene has CDR1 ENHRY and CDR2 SYGVKD. The CDR3 extends over 12 amino acids. Trimming removed 2 bases from V and 6 bases from J, with 7 bases in between. CDR3 loop: CAISELGAEAFF. The CDR3 nucleotides are TGTGCCATCAGTGAGCTTGGAGCTGAAGCTTTCTTT.

V is TRBV12-3 or TRBV12-4 and J is TRBJ1-6; D is possibly TRBD1 (6 bases). The V end was cut by 2 bases, the J end by 5 bases, with 10 bases between. The CDR3 consists of 15 residues. CDR3 DNA: TGTGCCAGCAGTTTAAGGGGGTTCCATAATTCACCCCTCCACTTT. Residues: CASSLRGFHNSPLHF.

The rearrangement uses TRBV6-1 and TRBJ2-4; the match to TRBD2 covers 8 bases. Germline V CDR1 and CDR2: MNHNS, SASEGT. The CDR3 has 16 residues. J gave up 0 bases and V 7 bases, and 8 bases lay outside the gene matches. The CDR3 is CASTYSGIQAKNIQYF. The CDR3 DNA is TGTGCCAGCACCTATAGCGGGATTCAAGCCAAAAACATTCAGTACTTC.

This chain uses TRBV25-1 with TRBJ2-1, with D hard to call. V shed 7 bases and J shed 7 bases, with 17 bases lying between them. This CDR3 region has 14 residues. The germline CDR1 and CDR2 sequences are MGHDK and SYGVNS. CDR3 loop: CASTSSVVRNEQFF. The CDR3 DNA follows: TGTGCCAGCACCTCCTCGGTAGTGAGAAATGAGCAGTTCTTC.

The rearrangement uses TRBV4-1 and TRBJ1-6, with D possibly being TRBD1 (5 bases). Between the trimmed V and J ends, which lost 0 bases and 10 bases, there was a span of 25 bases. Germline V gene lookup returns CDR1 MGHRA and CDR2 YSYEKL. The CDR3 length is 19 residues. The DNA of the CDR3 is TGCGCCAGCAGCCAAGAACGGCCGCGTCAGGGTCGATTCTTATCACCCCTCCACTTT. Translated: CASSQERPRQGRFLSPLHF.

As for this clonotype: An end of the junction does not agree with germline; a read error may underlie this. The gene calls are TRBV7-7 and TRBJ2-5; D might be TRBD2 (7 bases). Germline V gene data show CDR1 as SSHAT and CDR2 as FNYEAQ (reference sequence). CDR3 length: 15 amino acids. The CDR3 region is CASSKGGGTQETQYF. The CDR3 DNA reads TGTGCTAGCAGCAAAGGGGGAGGGACCCAAGAGACCCAGTACTTC.

The chain recombines TRBV5-1 with TRBJ2-5; D uncertain. Germline V lookup: CDR1 SGHRS, CDR2 YFSETQ. The CDR3 contains 15 residues. Trimming left V 0 bases short and J 5 bases short, with 14 bases between. The CDR3 here is CASSLALSAWETQYF. The DNA of the CDR3 is TGCGCCAGCAGCTTGGCCCTGTCAGCGTGGGAGACCCAGTACTTC.

The chain has TRBV6-2 or TRBV6-3 and TRBJ1-5; 10 bases align to TRBD1. The CDR3 runs 15 residues. Trimming took 10 bases from V and 3 from J; bases not matched to a gene: 9. Germline V gene lookup returns CDR1 MNHEY and CDR2 SVGEGT. The CDR3: CATTGGGELNQPQHF. The CDR3 bases are TGTGCCACGACAGGGGGCGGAGAGCTCAATCAGCCCCAGCATTTT.

This clonotype appeared a few times. The chain uses TRBV20-1 and TRBJ1-4; D gene unclear. Germline V CDR1 and CDR2: DFQATT, SNEGSKA (reference sequence). This CDR3 has 12 amino acids. V gave up 3 bases and J gave up 8 bases, with 10 bases separating them. The chain's CDR3 is CSARSEKEKLFF. The CDR3 coding sequence is TGCAGTGCTAGGTCCGAGAAGGAAAAACTGTTTTTT.